This TCR beta chain was sequenced for a study of blood T cell repertoires in COVID-19. Across the whole study: PBMCs, B-cell-depleted T cells, or T cells provided the cDNA or gDNA that made up the material.

Germline-derived CDR1 and CDR2 are MRHNA and SNTAGT. This CDR3 has 13 amino acids. V lost 5 bases and J 4 bases, leaving 11 bases between the germline ends. Profiling relied on immunoSEQ multiplex PCR, and the TCRdb table lists in-frame clones only, not all of them. Among more than 200,000 clones listed, roughly 80% were seen once. The V and J genes are TRBV6-4 and TRBJ1-2; possible D gene TRBD1, 6 bases. This TCR derives from a woman older than 75 with COVID-19, enrolled during active disease. The sample taken for sequencing was peripheral blood. This CDR3 reads CASSPGAGYGYTF. CDR3 DNA sequence: TGTGCCAGCAGTCCAGGGGCGGGCTATGGCTACACCTTC.